The 9 T cell receptor beta chains presented below share a single source sample, sequenced in a study of cytomegalovirus exposure and HLA in healthy donors. The PCR contained 60 Vbeta and 13 Jbeta primers. Clones were sequenced by immunoSEQ multiplex PCR, and TCRdb holds only the in-frame ones, with some missing. The sample has some 100,000 clones; about 80% are singletons. Sequencing used PBMCs. The receptors were sampled from a man aged 40-49 years in good health and CMV-seronegative.

Comments on this clone: The sample has other DNA sequences that encode this CDR3 too. The rearrangement uses TRBV18 and TRBJ2-5; D is undetermined. Germline-derived CDR1 and CDR2 are KGHSH and LQKENI. The V end lost 2 bases, the J end lost 3 bases, and 7 bases lay between the germline ends. The CDR3 sequence is 13 residues long. DNA of the CDR3: TGTGCCAGCTCACCATCTCGAGAAGAGACCCAGTACTTC. This codes for CASSPSREETQYF.

The chain is built from TRBV18 and TRBJ2-7; the D gene is possibly TRBD2 (5 bases). The germline CDR1 and CDR2 sequences are KGHSH and LQKENI. This CDR3 region has 15 residues. V was pared by 2 bases and J by 0 bases, with 11 bases between. As DNA, the CDR3 is TGTGCCAGCTCACCAGGAGGAGATCGCTCCTACGAGCAGTACGTC. This translates into CASSPGGDRSYEQYV.

The chain uses TRBV6-5 and TRBJ2-1; TRBD2 matches at 12 bases. The junction had 5 bases not matched to a gene; V was cut back by 6 bases and J by 8 bases. This CDR3 is built from 14 residues. Germline CDR1 MNHEY, CDR2 SVGAGI. The CDR3 sequence: CASSPSGGADEQFF. CDR3 nucleotides: TGTGCCAGCAGCCCTAGCGGGGGGGCCGATGAGCAGTTCTTC.

The chain combines TRBV2 with TRBJ2-4; unclear D gene. The CDR3 is 15 amino acids. Trimming removed 2 bases from V and 3 bases from J, with 11 bases in between. The germline V gene has CDR1 SNHLY and CDR2 FYNNEI. In DNA form, the CDR3 reads TGTGCCAGCAGTGAAACTCGGGTCGGCAAAAACATTCAGTACTTC. The encoded protein is CASSETRVGKNIQYF.

J is TRBJ2-2 and V is TRBV9; D perhaps matches TRBD1 (5 bases). CDR3 length equals 12 residues. Germline CDR1 is SGDLS and CDR2 is YYNGEE. Trimming left V 2 bases short and J 7 bases short, with 6 bases between. This CDR3 is CASSVQGGELFF. The CDR3 DNA sequence: TGTGCCAGCAGCGTTCAGGGCGGGGAGCTGTTTTTT.

V usage is TRBV6-6 and J usage is TRBJ2-5; possibly TRBD2 for D (5 bases). Germline V gene sequence: CDR1 MNHNY, CDR2 SVGAGI (reference sequence). The CDR3 is made up of 13 amino acids. Trimming cost V 6 bases and J 0 bases, with 8 bases left between them. The CDR3 nucleotides read TGTGCCAGCAGCGGGATGTACCAAGAGACCCAGTACTTC. Translating gives CASSGMYQETQYF.

This clone was found a few times. The chain employs TRBV10-3 and TRBJ2-5; 7 nucleotides line up with TRBD1. The CDR3 is 15 residues long. V lost 4 bases and J lost 7; bases outside the gene matches: 12. Germline-derived CDR1 and CDR2 are ENHRY and SYGVKD. DNA for the CDR3: TGTGCCATCAGTGTGGGACAGACCTTCGAAGGGACCCAGTACTTC. The encoded protein is CAISVGQTFEGTQYF.

V and J are TRBV11-3 and TRBJ2-5; TRBD1 aligns across 7 bases. Germline V lookup: CDR1 SGHNT, CDR2 YENEEA. The CDR3 consists of 13 residues. Unmatched junction bases numbered 3, after V lost 5 bases and J lost 3 bases. The CDR3 region is CASSPGQKETQYF. The CDR3 nucleotides are TGTGCCAGCAGCCCGGGACAGAAAGAGACCCAGTACTTC.

The chain links TRBV7-9 to TRBJ1-4, with a possible D match to TRBD1 (6 bases). CDR3 length: 15 amino acids. CDR1 is SEHNR and CDR2 is FQNEAQ in the germline V gene (reference sequence). The ends were cut back, 4 bases at V and 7 bases at J, with 16 bases in the middle. CDR3 sequence reads: CASSSTGKSSEKLFF. The CDR3 DNA sequence: TGTGCCAGCAGCTCAACAGGGAAATCGAGTGAAAAACTGTTTTTT.